Below are 10 T cell receptor beta chains sequenced from a single sample in a study of human T cells and chemical hapten exposure. Indicated time point: patch test 2, 6 weeks after DPC sensitization. Indicated treatment: therapeutic diphenylcyclopropenone sensitization with weekly scalp DPC. One entry per CDR3 protein results from TCRdb running MiXCR on the RACE reads. The sample contains over 130,000 distinct CDR3 sequences, about 12% of which appear only once. The sample in question was whole blood, obtained in connection with sensitization to the hapten diphenylcyclopropenone (DPC). These receptors were taken from a woman aged 45-65 years with alopecia areata. Some clones in this sample may be carry-over from other donors' samples.

This clonotype appeared a few times. J is TRBJ2-5 and V is TRBV5-1; TRBD2 matches 10 bases. V lost 4 bases and J lost 4; bases outside the gene matches: 10. In germline, CDR1 is SGHRS, CDR2 YFSETQ. There are 16 residues in the CDR3. CDR3 nucleotide sequence: TGCGCCAGCAGCCCCAACTCCCTAGCGGGAGCAGAGACCCAGTACTTC. As protein: CASSPNSLAGAETQYF. Combining the CDR3 with reference TRBV5-1 and TRBJ2-5 gives the whole variable domain KAGVTQTPRYLIKTRGQQVTLSCSPISGHRSVSWYQQTPGQGLQFLFEYFSETQRNKGNFPGRFSGRQFSNSRSEMNVSTLELGDSALYLCASSPNSLAGAETQYFGPGTRLLVL.

This clonotype showed up just a few times. J is TRBJ1-5 and V is TRBV6-1; D ambiguous. CDR3 size: 13 residues. Trimming shortened V by 7 bases and J by 4 bases, and 11 bases separated the two germline ends. Germline V CDR1 and CDR2: MNHNS, SASEGT. The CDR3 sequence: CASTPAGNQPQHF. DNA of the CDR3: TGTGCCAGCACCCCCGCGGGGAATCAGCCCCAGCATTTT.

The chain couples TRBV20-1 to TRBJ2-4; possible D gene TRBD2, 6 bases. The V gene's germline CDR1 is DFQATT and CDR2 SNEGSKA (reference sequence). With 3 bases removed from V and 0 bases from J, the gap between germline ends came to 15 bases. CDR3 length: 16 residues. The CDR3, as DNA: TGCAGTGCTAGTGGGACTCTCACCCTAGCCAAAAACATTCAGTACTTC. Translated: CSASGTLTLAKNIQYF.

This clonotype came up a few times. CDR3 sequence: CASSLEAGPSGANVLTF. In nucleotides, the CDR3 is TGTGCCAGCAGTTTGGAAGCGGGGCCCTCTGGGGCCAACGTCCTGACTTTC. The genes are TRBV12-3 or TRBV12-4 and TRBJ2-6; 7 bases align to TRBD2. The CDR3 runs 17 residues. Trimming cost V 3 bases and J 0 bases; bases outside gene matches: 5.

The chain joins TRBV12-3 or TRBV12-4 to TRBJ1-1, with D hard to call. With 5 bases removed from V and 6 bases from J, the gap between germline ends came to 16 bases. The CDR3 has 14 amino acids. The CDR3 coding sequence is TGTGCCAGCAGTACGGACGGCTGGGGTTCTGAAGCTTTCTTT. The encoded protein is CASSTDGWGSEAFF.

J is TRBJ2-7 and V is TRBV7-2, with D tentatively TRBD1 or TRBD2 (5 bases each). Germline V gene lookup returns CDR1 SGHTA and CDR2 FQGNSA. This CDR3 is 12 amino acids long. The V gene lost 2 bases and the J gene lost 13 bases, with 15 bases spanning the gap. For the CDR3, the DNA is TGTGCCAGCAGCTTACTGGGACGGCTTAAATACTTC. Translation gives CASSLLGRLKYF.

J is TRBJ2-3 and V is TRBV7-6, with 9 bases matching TRBD2. This CDR3 contains 17 residues. V was clipped by 4 bases and J by 4 bases; unmatched bases: 12. CDR1 SGHVS and CDR2 FNYEAQ come from the germline V gene. CDR3 protein: CASSSRSGGRGADTQYF. CDR3 DNA sequence: TGTGCCAGCAGCTCCCGTTCCGGCGGGAGGGGCGCAGATACGCAGTATTTT.

This clonotype has just a few counts. The rearrangement links TRBV9 to TRBJ2-2; tentative D call: TRBD2 (5 bases). CDR1 is SGDLS, CDR2 YYNGEE, per germline. The CDR3 length is 16 residues. The V end was cut by 4 bases, the J end by 0 bases, with 13 bases between. CDR3 bases: TGTGCCAGCAGCCCCCAGGCTAGCCCGAACACCGGGGAGCTGTTTTTT. This encodes CASSPQASPNTGELFF. Complete variable domain (other parts from reference TRBV9 and TRBJ2-2): DSGVTQTPKHLITATGQRVTLRCSPRSGDLSVYWYQQSLDQGLQFLIQYYNGEERAKGNILERFSAQQFPDLHSELNLSSLELGDSALYFCASSPQASPNTGELFFGEGSRLTVL.

There are a few counts of this clonotype. The V call is TRBV24-1, the J call TRBJ2-1; D is perhaps TRBD1 or TRBD2 (5 bases each). V was cut by 7 bases and J by 10 bases, with 13 bases left in between. The CDR3 is 12 residues long. Germline CDR1 and CDR2: KGHDR and SFDVKD. This CDR3 reads CATRAGSEEQFF. As DNA, the CDR3 is TGTGCCACCAGGGCAGGGAGTGAGGAGCAGTTCTTC.

The rearrangement uses TRBV12-3 or TRBV12-4 and TRBJ2-5, with D unclear. The CDR3 has 15 amino acids. Trimming stripped 5 bases from V and 5 bases from J, with 18 bases between. DNA for the CDR3: TGTGCCAGCAGTGGTTCCGGGTTCCTAAGGGAGACCCAGTACTTC. Encoded protein: CASSGSGFLRETQYF.